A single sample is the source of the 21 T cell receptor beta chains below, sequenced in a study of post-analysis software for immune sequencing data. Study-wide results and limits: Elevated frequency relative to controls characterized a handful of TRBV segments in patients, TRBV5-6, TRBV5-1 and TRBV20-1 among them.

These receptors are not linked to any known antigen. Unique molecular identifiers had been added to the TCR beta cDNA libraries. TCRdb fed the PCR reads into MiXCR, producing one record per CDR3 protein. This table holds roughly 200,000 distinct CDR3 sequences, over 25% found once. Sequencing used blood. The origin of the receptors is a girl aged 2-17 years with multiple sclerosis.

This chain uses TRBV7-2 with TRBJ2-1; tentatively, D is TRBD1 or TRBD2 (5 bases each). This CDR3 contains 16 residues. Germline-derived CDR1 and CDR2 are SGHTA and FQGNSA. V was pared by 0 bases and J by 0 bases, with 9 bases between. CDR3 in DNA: TGTGCCAGCAGCTTAGCGGGGGTCGTCTCCTACAATGAGCAGTTCTTC. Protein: CASSLAGVVSYNEQFF. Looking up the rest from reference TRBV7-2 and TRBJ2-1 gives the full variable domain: GAGVSQSPSNKVTEKGKDVELRCDPISGHTALYWYRQSLGQGLEFLIYFQGNSAPDKSGLPSDRFSAERTGGSVSTLTIQRTQQEDSAVYLCASSLAGVVSYNEQFFGPGTRLTVL.

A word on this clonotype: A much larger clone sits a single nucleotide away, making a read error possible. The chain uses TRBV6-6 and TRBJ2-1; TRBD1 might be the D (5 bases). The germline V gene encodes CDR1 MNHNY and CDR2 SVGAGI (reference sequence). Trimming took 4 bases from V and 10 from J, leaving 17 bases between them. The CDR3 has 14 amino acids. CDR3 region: CASSLSARENEQFF. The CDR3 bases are TGTGCCAGCAGTTTATCCGCCAGGGAAAACGAGCAGTTCTTC.

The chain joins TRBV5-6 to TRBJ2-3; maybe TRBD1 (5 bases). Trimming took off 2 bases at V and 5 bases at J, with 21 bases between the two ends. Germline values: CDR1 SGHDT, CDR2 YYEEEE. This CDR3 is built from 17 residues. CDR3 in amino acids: CASSFIEQAGPIDTQYF. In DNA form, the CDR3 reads TGTGCCAGCAGCTTTATCGAACAGGCCGGACCAATAGATACGCAGTATTTT.

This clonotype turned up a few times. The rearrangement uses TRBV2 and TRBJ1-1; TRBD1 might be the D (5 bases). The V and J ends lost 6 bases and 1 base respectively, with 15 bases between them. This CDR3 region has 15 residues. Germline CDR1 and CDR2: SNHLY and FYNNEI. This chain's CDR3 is CASSRLGAPNTEAFF. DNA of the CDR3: TGTGCCAGCAGCCGCCTCGGGGCACCGAACACTGAAGCTTTCTTT.

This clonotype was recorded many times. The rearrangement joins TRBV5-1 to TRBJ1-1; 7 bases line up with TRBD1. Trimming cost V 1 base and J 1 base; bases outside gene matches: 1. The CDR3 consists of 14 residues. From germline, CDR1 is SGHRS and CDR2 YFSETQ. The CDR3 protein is CASSLHRGNTEAFF. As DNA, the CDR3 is TGCGCCAGCAGCTTGCACAGGGGGAACACTGAAGCTTTCTTT.

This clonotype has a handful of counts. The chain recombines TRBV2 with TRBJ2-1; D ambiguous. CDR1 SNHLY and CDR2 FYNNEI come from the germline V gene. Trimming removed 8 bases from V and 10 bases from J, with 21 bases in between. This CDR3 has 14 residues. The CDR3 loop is CASLVSRNSYEQFF. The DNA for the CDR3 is TGTGCCAGCCTCGTCAGCAGAAACTCCTACGAGCAGTTCTTC.

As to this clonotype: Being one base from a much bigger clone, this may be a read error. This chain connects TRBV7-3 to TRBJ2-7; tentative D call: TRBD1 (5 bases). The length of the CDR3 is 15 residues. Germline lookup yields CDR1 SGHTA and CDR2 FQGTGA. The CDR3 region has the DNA TGTGCCAGCAGCTCATCGACAGTCAGCTCCTACGAGCGGTACTTC. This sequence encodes CASSSSTVSSYERYF.

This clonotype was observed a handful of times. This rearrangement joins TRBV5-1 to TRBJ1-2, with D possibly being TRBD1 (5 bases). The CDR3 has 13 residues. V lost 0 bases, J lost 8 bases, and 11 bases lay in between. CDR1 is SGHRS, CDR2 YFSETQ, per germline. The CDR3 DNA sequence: TGCGCCAGCAGCTTGGCCGAGGGGTCCGGCTACACCTTC. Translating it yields CASSLAEGSGYTF.

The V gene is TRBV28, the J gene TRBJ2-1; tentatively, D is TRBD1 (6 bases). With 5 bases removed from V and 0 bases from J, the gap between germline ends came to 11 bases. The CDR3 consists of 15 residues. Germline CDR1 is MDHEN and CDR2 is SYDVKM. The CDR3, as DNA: TGTGCCAGCAGTGGACAGTGTAGCTCCTACAATGAGCAGTTCTTC. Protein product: CASSGQCSSYNEQFF.

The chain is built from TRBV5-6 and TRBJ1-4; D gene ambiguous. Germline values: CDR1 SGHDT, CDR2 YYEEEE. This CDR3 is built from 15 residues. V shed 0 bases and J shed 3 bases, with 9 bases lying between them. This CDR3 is CASSLVRGANEKLFF. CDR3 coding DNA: TGTGCCAGCAGCTTGGTCAGAGGCGCTAATGAAAAACTGTTTTTT.

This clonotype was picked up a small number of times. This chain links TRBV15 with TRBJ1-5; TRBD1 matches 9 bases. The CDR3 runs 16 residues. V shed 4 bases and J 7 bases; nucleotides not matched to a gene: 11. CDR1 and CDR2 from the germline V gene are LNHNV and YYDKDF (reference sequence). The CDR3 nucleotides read TGTGCCACCAGCACCAGAGGGACAGGGAGATACCAGCCCCAGCATTTT. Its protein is CATSTRGTGRYQPQHF.

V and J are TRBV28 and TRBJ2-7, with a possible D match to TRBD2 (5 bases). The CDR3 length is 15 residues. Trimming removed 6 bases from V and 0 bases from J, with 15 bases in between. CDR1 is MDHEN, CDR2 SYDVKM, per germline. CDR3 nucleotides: TGTGCCAGCAGCCAACCGGGATCAAACTCCTACGAGCAGTACTTC. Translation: CASSQPGSNSYEQYF. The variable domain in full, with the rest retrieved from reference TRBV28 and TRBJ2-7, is DVKVTQSSRYLVKRTGEKVFLECVQDMDHENMFWYRQDPGLGLRLIYFSYDVKMKEKGDIPEGYSVSREKKERFSLILESASTNQTSMYLCASSQPGSNSYEQYFGPGTRLTVT.

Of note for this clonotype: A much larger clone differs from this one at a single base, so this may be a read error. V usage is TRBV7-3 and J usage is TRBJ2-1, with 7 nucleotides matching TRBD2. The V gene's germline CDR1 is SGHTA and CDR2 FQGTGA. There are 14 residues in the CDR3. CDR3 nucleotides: TGTGCCAGCAGCTTATGGGGGGGAGACAATGGGCAGTTCTTC. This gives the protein CASSLWGGDNGQFF.

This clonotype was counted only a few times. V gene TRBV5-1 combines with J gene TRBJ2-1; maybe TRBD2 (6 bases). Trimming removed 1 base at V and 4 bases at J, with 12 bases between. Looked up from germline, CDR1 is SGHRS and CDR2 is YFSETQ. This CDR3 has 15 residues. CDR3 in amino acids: CASSLQVADYNEQFF. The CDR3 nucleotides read TGCGCCAGCAGCTTGCAGGTAGCGGATTACAATGAGCAGTTCTTC.

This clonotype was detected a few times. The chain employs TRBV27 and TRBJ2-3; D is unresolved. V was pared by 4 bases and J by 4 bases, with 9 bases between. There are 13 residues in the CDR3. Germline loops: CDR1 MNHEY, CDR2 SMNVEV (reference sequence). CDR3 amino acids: CASSSGDADTQYF. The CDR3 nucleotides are TGTGCCAGCAGTTCCGGAGACGCAGATACGCAGTATTTT.

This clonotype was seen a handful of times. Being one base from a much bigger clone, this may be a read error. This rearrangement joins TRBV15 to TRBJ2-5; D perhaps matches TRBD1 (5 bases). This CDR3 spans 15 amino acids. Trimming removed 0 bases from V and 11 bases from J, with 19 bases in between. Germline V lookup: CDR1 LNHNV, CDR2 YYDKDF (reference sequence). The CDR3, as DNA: TGTGCCACCAGCAGAGATCGCCCAGGGCCCAATGAGCAGTACTTC. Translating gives CATSRDRPGPNEQYF.

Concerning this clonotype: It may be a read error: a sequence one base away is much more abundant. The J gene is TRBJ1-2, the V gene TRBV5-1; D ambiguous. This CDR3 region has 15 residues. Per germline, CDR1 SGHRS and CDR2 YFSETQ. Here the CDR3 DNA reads TGCGCCAGCAGCAGCGGACGAGGGAATAACTATGGCCACACCTTC. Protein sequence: CASSSGRGNNYGHTF.

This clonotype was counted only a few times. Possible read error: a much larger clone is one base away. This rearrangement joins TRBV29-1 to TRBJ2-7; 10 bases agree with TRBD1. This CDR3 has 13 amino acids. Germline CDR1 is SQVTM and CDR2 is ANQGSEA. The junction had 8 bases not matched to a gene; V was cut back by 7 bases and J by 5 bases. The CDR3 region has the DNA TGCAGCGGTGCGGGACAGGGGTGCGACGAGCAGTACTTC. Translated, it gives CSGAGQGCDEQYF.

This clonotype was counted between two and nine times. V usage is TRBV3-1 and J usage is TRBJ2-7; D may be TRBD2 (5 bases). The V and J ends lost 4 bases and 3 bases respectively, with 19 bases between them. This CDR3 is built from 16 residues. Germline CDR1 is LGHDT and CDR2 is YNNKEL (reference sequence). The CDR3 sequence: CASSPPVGIGGYEQYF. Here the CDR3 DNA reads TGTGCCAGCAGCCCCCCGGTGGGTATAGGAGGCTACGAGCAGTACTTC.

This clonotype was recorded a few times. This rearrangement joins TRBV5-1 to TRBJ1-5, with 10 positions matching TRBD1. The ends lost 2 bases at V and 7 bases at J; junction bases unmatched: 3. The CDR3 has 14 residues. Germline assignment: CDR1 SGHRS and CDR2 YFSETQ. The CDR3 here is CASSFGTGDQPQHF. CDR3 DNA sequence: TGCGCCAGCAGCTTTGGGACAGGGGACCAGCCCCAGCATTTT.

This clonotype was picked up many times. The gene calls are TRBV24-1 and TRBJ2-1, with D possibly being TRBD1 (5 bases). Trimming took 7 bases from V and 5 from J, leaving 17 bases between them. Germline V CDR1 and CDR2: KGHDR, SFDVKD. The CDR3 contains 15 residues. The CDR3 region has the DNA TGTGCCACCAGCGTTTTTGACAGCGTGAACAATGAGCAGTTCTTC. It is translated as CATSVFDSVNNEQFF.